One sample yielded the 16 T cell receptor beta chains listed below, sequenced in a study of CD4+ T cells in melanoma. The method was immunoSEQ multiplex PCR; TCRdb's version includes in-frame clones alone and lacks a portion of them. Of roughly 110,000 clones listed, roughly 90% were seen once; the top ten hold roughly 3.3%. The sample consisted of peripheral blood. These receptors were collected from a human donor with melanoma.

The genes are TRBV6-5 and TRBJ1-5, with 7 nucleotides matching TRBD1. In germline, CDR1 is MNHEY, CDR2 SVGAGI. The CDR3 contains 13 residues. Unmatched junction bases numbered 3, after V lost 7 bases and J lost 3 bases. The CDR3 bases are TGTGCCAGCAAAGACAGGGTCAATCAGCCCCAGCATTTT. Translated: CASKDRVNQPQHF.

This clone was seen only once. CDR3 in amino acids: CSVGDGQETQYF. The CDR3 region has the DNA TGCAGCGTTGGCGACGGCCAAGAGACCCAGTACTTC. The chain has TRBV29-1 and TRBJ2-5; D is undetermined. Germline loops: CDR1 SQVTM, CDR2 ANQGSEA. The CDR3 totals 12 residues. Trimming took 4 bases from V and 1 from J, leaving 7 bases between them.

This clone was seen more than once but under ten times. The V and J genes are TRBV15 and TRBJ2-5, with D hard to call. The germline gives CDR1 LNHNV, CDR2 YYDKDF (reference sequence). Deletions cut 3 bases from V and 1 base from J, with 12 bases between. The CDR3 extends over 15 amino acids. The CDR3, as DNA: TGTGCCACCAGCAGGGACCCTGGGGTCCAAGAGACCCAGTACTTC. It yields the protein CATSRDPGVQETQYF.

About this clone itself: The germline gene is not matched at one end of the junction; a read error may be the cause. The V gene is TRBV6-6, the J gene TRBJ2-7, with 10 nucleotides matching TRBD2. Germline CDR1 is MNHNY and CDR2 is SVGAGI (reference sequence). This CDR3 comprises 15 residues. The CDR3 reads CASSYSSGGAYEQYF. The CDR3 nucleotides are TGTGCCAGCAGTTACTCGAGCGGGGGGGCCTATGAGCAGTACTTC.

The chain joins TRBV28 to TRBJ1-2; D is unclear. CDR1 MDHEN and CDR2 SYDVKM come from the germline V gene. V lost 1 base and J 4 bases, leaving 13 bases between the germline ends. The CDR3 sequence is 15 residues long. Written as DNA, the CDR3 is TGTGCCAGCAGTTTATCTCGGGCGGGAAGCTATGGCTACACCTTC. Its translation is CASSLSRAGSYGYTF.

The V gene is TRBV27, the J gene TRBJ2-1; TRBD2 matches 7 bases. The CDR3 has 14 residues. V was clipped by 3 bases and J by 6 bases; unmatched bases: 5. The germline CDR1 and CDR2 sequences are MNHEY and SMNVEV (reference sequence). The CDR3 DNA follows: TGTGCCAGCAGTTTTGGACTAGTTCCCAATGAGCAGTTCTTC. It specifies CASSFGLVPNEQFF.

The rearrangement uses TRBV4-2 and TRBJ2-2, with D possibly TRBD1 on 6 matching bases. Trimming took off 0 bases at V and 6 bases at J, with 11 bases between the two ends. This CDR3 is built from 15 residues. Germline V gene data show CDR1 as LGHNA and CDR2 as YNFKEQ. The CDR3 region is CASSQETGKAGELFF. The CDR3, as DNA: TGTGCCAGCAGCCAAGAAACAGGGAAGGCCGGGGAGCTGTTTTTT.

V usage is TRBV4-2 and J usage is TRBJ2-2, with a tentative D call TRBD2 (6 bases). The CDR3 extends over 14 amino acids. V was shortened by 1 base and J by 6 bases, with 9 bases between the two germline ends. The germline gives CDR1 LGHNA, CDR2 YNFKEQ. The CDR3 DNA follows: TGTGCCAGCAGCCAAGGACTAGTTTCCGGGGAGCTGTTTTTT. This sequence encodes CASSQGLVSGELFF.

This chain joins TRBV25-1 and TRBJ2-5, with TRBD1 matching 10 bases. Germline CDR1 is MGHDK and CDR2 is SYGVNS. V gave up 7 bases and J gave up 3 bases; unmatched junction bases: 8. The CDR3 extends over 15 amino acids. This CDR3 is CASTNTGTGEETQYF. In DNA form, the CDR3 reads TGTGCCAGCACCAACACCGGGACAGGGGAAGAGACCCAGTACTTC.

The CDR3 sequence: CASSASGTGSEKLFF. CDR3 nucleotide sequence: TGTGCCAGCAGCGCTTCGGGGACAGGGTCTGAAAAACTGTTTTTT. The genes are TRBV7-2 and TRBJ1-4; 9 bases map to TRBD1. V was clipped by 5 bases and J by 7 bases; unmatched bases: 8. Per germline, CDR1 SGHTA and CDR2 FQGNSA. This CDR3 has 15 residues.

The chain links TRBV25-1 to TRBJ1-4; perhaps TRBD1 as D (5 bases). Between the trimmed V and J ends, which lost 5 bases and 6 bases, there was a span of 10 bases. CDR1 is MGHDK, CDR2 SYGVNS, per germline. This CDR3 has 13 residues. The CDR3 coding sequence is TGTGCCAGCAGTCCCCAGGGTTATGAAAAACTGTTTTTT. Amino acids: CASSPQGYEKLFF.

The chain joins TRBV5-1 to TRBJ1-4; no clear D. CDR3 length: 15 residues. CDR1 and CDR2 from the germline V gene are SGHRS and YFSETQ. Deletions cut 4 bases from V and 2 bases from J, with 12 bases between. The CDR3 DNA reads TGCGCCAGCAGCCGGACGGGGAAGACTAATGAAAAACTGTTTTTT. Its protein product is CASSRTGKTNEKLFF. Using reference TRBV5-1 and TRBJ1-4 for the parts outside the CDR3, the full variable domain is KAGVTQTPRYLIKTRGQQVTLSCSPISGHRSVSWYQQTPGQGLQFLFEYFSETQRNKGNFPGRFSGRQFSNSRSEMNVSTLELGDSALYLCASSRTGKTNEKLFFGSGTQLSVL.

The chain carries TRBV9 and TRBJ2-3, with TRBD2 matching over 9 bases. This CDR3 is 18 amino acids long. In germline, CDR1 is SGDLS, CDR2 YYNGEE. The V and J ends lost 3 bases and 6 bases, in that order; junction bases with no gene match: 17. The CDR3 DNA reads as TGTGCCAGCAGCGGAGGAAGTGGCGGGGGGGGCCCCGGTGATACGCAGTATTTT. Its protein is CASSGGSGGGGPGDTQYF.

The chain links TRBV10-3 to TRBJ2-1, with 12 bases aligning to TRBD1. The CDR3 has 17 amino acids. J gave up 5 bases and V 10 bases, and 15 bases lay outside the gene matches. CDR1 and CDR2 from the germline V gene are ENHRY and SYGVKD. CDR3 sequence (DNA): TGTGCCACCAGGGCGGTACCGGGACAGGGGGCTGACAATGAGCAGTTCTTC. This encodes CATRAVPGQGADNEQFF.

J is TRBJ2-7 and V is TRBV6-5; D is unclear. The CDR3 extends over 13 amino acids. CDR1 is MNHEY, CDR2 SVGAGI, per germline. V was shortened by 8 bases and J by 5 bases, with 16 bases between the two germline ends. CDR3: CASVGVSLHEQYF. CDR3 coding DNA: TGTGCCAGCGTGGGCGTATCCCTTCACGAGCAGTACTTC.

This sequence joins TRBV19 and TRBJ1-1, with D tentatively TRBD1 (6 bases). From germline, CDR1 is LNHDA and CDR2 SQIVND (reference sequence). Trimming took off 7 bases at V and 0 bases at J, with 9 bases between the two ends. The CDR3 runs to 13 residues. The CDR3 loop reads CASNGGLNTEAFF. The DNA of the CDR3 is TGTGCCAGTAACGGGGGGCTGAACACTGAAGCTTTCTTT.